Listed here are 9 T cell receptor beta chains from one sample, sequenced in a study of identical twins. From the 5' RACE reads, TCRdb called clonotypes with MiXCR, one entry per CDR3 protein. The table has about 900,000 distinct CDR3 sequences, 9% to 15% seen once. This same sample was also taken into another study, of yellow fever vaccine responses in identical twins.

What was sequenced was PBMCs. These receptors were taken from a woman between 18 and 29 years old in good health.

This clonotype was observed at least ten times. The chain uses TRBV10-3 and TRBJ2-1; TRBD2 aligns across 9 bases. Looked up from germline, CDR1 is ENHRY and CDR2 is SYGVKD. J gave up 6 bases and V 7 bases, and 10 bases lay outside the gene matches. The CDR3 is 15 residues long. The CDR3 nucleotides read TGTGCCATCAAACCACTAGCGGGTTTAGGCAATGAGCAGTTCTTC. Translating it yields CAIKPLAGLGNEQFF.

This clonotype has a handful of counts. The genes are TRBV12-5 and TRBJ2-3; D is unclear. Trimming took off 0 bases at V and 0 bases at J, with 1 base between the two ends. Per the germline V gene, CDR1 is LGHNT and CDR2 is FRNRAP. The CDR3 covers 13 residues. CDR3 DNA: TGTGCTAGTGGTTTGGTTAGCACAGATACGCAGTATTTT. It specifies CASGLVSTDTQYF.

This clonotype showed up just a few times. This chain connects TRBV4-1 to TRBJ2-5; 9 bases are a match to TRBD2. Trimming took 0 bases from V and 8 from J; bases not matched to a gene: 7. The CDR3 runs 15 residues. Germline V lookup: CDR1 MGHRA, CDR2 YSYEKL. CDR3 sequence (DNA): TGCGCCAGCAGCCAAGATGAAGGACTAGCGATTACCCAGTACTTC. This gives the protein CASSQDEGLAITQYF.

This chain links TRBV27 with TRBJ2-1; 7 bases line up with TRBD1. Germline-derived CDR1 and CDR2 are MNHEY and SMNVEV (reference sequence). This CDR3 spans 16 amino acids. V shed 5 bases and J 7 bases; nucleotides not matched to a gene: 14. As DNA, the CDR3 is TGTGCCAGCAGTACCCAGACATCGGACAGGAGGAATGAGCAGTTCTTC. This translates into CASSTQTSDRRNEQFF.

A few counts support this clonotype. The chain carries TRBV6-1 and TRBJ2-1; perhaps D is TRBD1 or TRBD2 (5 bases each). CDR1 is MNHNS and CDR2 is SASEGT in the germline V gene. This CDR3 spans 17 amino acids. V was shortened by 6 bases and J by 0 bases, with 18 bases between the two germline ends. CDR3 sequence: CASRTGRTSSSYNEQFF. CDR3 DNA: TGTGCCAGCAGAACGGGACGGACCAGCAGCTCCTACAATGAGCAGTTCTTC.

This clonotype was seen only a few times. The chain recombines TRBV5-1 with TRBJ2-3; D may be TRBD1 or TRBD2 (5 bases each). The germline V and J ends were trimmed by 4 bases and 0 bases, with 18 bases remaining between them. Looked up from germline, CDR1 is SGHRS and CDR2 is YFSETQ. The CDR3 covers 17 residues. The CDR3, as DNA: TGCGCCAGCAGCAAGGAGGTCCAGGGTGCTAGCACAGATACGCAGTATTTT. Translated, it gives CASSKEVQGASTDTQYF.

This clonotype appeared a few times. This chain uses TRBV20-1 with TRBJ2-4, with TRBD1 matching over 7 bases. Germline V gives CDR1 DFQATT, CDR2 SNEGSKA (reference sequence). The V and J ends lost 0 bases and 4 bases, in that order; junction bases with no gene match: 0. This CDR3 has 13 amino acids. The CDR3 nucleotides are TGCAGTGCTAGAGAGGGACAGAAAAACATTCAGTACTTC. Translation: CSAREGQKNIQYF.

The chain couples TRBV5-1 to TRBJ2-3; TRBD2 matches at 12 bases. The ends lost 4 bases at V and 5 bases at J; junction bases unmatched: 8. The CDR3 spans 16 residues. The germline gives CDR1 SGHRS, CDR2 YFSETQ. The CDR3 spells CASSKEGLAGLDTQYF. CDR3 nucleotides: TGCGCCAGCAGCAAGGAAGGACTAGCGGGACTAGATACGCAGTATTTT.

This clonotype was found a few times. Written as DNA, the CDR3 is TGTGCCAGCAGCCCGACGACCAGGGGGCCAGGCAATCAGCCCCAGCATTTT. Residues: CASSPTTRGPGNQPQHF. V is TRBV28 and J is TRBJ1-5; 8 nucleotides line up with TRBD1. The germline V gene has CDR1 MDHEN and CDR2 SYDVKM. The V and J ends lost 6 bases and 2 bases, in that order; junction bases with no gene match: 12. This CDR3 is built from 17 residues.